This TCR beta chain was profiled in a study of shared T cell receptors in the human thymus. Germline assignment: CDR1 SGHRS and CDR2 YFSETQ. V dropped 0 bases and J dropped 5; count of bases not matched to a gene: 9. This CDR3 is 16 amino acids long. The table came from immunoSEQ multiplex PCR; TCRdb's copy has only in-frame clones and leaves some out. The data show roughly 550,000 clones, with around 82% seen just once and more than 0.01% held by the top ten. These data also featured in a second study, about human thymus T cells. That study adds: Healthy Finnish infants undergoing corrective surgery for congenital heart defects were the donors. Resections from corrective heart surgery supplied the thymus tissue. Across thymic and blood repertoires, the usage of V and J genes appeared to be biased. Unrelated individuals had highly overlapping thymic repertoires, as reported in related research.

The chain combines TRBV5-1 with TRBJ2-5; TRBD2 matches 8 bases. Sequenced material: thymocytes. The sequence was collected from a boy under two years old with a congenital heart defect. CDR3 DNA sequence: TGCGCCAGCAGCTTGGAGCGGCGGGAGGTTTGGGAGACCCAGTACTTC. It specifies CASSLERREVWETQYF. Using reference TRBV5-1 and TRBJ2-5 for the parts outside the CDR3, the full variable domain is KAGVTQTPRYLIKTRGQQVTLSCSPISGHRSVSWYQQTPGQGLQFLFEYFSETQRNKGNFPGRFSGRQFSNSRSEMNVSTLELGDSALYLCASSLERREVWETQYFGPGTRLLVL.